These T cell receptor beta chains were read from a single sample in a study of patients and donors after allogeneic stem cell transplantation. MiXCR, run by TCRdb on the RT-PCR reads, gives a single entry per CDR3 protein. The sample gives approximately 160,000 distinct CDR3 sequences, approximately 28% of which show up once; under 3.5% is in the top ten. Sequenced input: blood, either unsorted or a sorted T cell fraction (not recorded which). The source is a human donor who was either an allogeneic HSCT recipient or a stem cell or donor lymphocyte infusion donor (not recorded which). It is not recorded whose cells these are; they may come from a transplant donor. Both conserved end residues are part of each CDR3. D genes are given only for firm matches. Expanded clones get a size class; other rows say once, few or many, or leave the size out.

J: TRBJ1-5; V: TRBV20-1; size: few; D: .; DNA: TGCAGTGCTAGAGATGACCGGAGGAATCAGCCCCAGCATTTT; CDR3: CSARDDRRNQPQHF
J: TRBJ1-5; V: TRBV18; size: .; D: .; DNA: TGTGCCAGCTCACCGGGGGGAGGACAGCCCCAGCATTTT; CDR3: CASSPGGGQPQHF
J: TRBJ2-5; V: TRBV10-3; size: .; D: TRBD1; DNA: TGTGCCATCGCGGACGGACAGGGAGGTGAGACCCAGTACTTC; CDR3: CAIADGQGGETQYF
J: TRBJ2-1; V: TRBV5-1; size: .; D: TRBD1; DNA: TGCGCCAGCAGGACAGGGAATGAGCAGTTCTTC; CDR3: CASRTGNEQFF
J: TRBJ1-5; V: TRBV29-1; size: many; D: .; DNA: TGCAGCGTTGGGCTGGGGGGAAATCAGCCCCAGCATTTT; CDR3: CSVGLGGNQPQHF
J: TRBJ1-3; V: TRBV7-9; size: few; D: TRBD1; DNA: TGTGCCAGCAGAGGGGCCGACAGGGTTGGAAACACCATATATTTT; CDR3: CASRGADRVGNTIYF
J: TRBJ2-5; V: TRBV5-1; size: .; D: .; DNA: TGCGCCAGCAGCTTTTCGCTAGAGACCCAGTACTTC; CDR3: CASSFSLETQYF
J: TRBJ2-3; V: TRBV4-3; size: few; D: .; DNA: TGCGCCAGCAGCCAAAGCGGTACGCAGTATTTT; CDR3: CASSQSGTQYF
J: TRBJ2-7; V: TRBV10-3; size: .; D: .; DNA: TGTGCCATCAGTGGTTCCGGGGCGGGGGCGATCTACGAGCAGTACTTC; CDR3: CAISGSGAGAIYEQYF
J: TRBJ2-3; V: TRBV20-1; size: .; D: .; DNA: TGCAGTGCTAGACGGGGAGACCAAGATACGCAGTATTTT; CDR3: CSARRGDQDTQYF
J: TRBJ1-2; V: TRBV6-5; size: .; D: TRBD1; DNA: TGTGCCAGCAGTTACTCATGGGACAGGGGATATGGCTACACCTTC; CDR3: CASSYSWDRGYGYTF
J: TRBJ2-7; V: TRBV9; size: .; D: TRBD1; DNA: TGTGCCAGCAGCAGGACAGGGCACGAGCAGTACTTC; CDR3: CASSRTGHEQYF
J: TRBJ2-3; V: TRBV20-1; size: .; D: TRBD2; DNA: TGCAGTGCTAGCCCCCTAGCGGCAAAAGGAACAGATACGCAGTATTTT; CDR3: CSASPLAAKGTDTQYF
J: TRBJ2-7; V: TRBV10-3; size: few; D: .; DNA: TGTGCCATCAGTCAGAGTTCCTACGAGCAGTACTTC; CDR3: CAISQSSYEQYF
J: TRBJ2-7; V: TRBV20-1; size: .; D: TRBD1; DNA: TGCAGTGCTAGAGACCTCCATTCGACAGGGAATTACGAGCAGTACTTC; CDR3: CSARDLHSTGNYEQYF
J: TRBJ2-5; V: TRBV4-3; size: .; D: TRBD2; DNA: TGCGCCAGCAGCCAAGATACCGGGACTAGCGGTGTAGAGACCCAGTACTTC; CDR3: CASSQDTGTSGVETQYF
J: TRBJ1-6; V: TRBV18; size: once; D: .; DNA: TGTGCCAGCTCACCGTCCAGCTATTCACCCCTCCACTTT; CDR3: CASSPSSYSPLHF
J: TRBJ2-1; V: TRBV7-2; size: few; D: TRBD1; DNA: TGTGCCAGCAGAAGCCAACAGGGGGCGGTTGAGCAGTTCTTC; CDR3: CASRSQQGAVEQFF
J: TRBJ2-3; V: TRBV2; size: .; D: .; DNA: TGTGCCAGCAGCCCGTTAGTCACAGATACACAGTATTTT; CDR3: CASSPLVTDTQYF
J: TRBJ2-1; V: TRBV10-3; size: .; D: TRBD2; DNA: TGTGCCACTCTACTAGCGGGAGAAATCAATGAGCAGTTCTTC; CDR3: CATLLAGEINEQFF
J: TRBJ2-3; V: TRBV12-3/TRBV12-4; size: .; D: TRBD1; DNA: TGTGCCAGTCTGGACCAGGACAGGGTAACAGATACGCAGTATTTT; CDR3: CASLDQDRVTDTQYF
J: TRBJ2-7; V: TRBV10-3; size: .; D: .; DNA: TGTGCCACCACAAAAGCGGAGACCTCCTACGAGCAGTACTTC; CDR3: CATTKAETSYEQYF
J: TRBJ2-2; V: TRBV6-5; size: .; D: .; DNA: TGTGCCAGCGAATCCCACAAATCCGGGAACACCGGGGAGCTGTTTTTT; CDR3: CASESHKSGNTGELFF
J: TRBJ2-7; V: TRBV28; size: .; D: .; DNA: TGTGCCAGCAGCTTCGACGGCGGCGAGCAGTACTTC; CDR3: CASSFDGGEQYF
J: TRBJ2-5; V: TRBV6-5; size: .; D: TRBD1; DNA: TGTGCCAGCAGTTTAGAGGACAGGGGCGGAGAGACCCAGTACTTC; CDR3: CASSLEDRGGETQYF
J: TRBJ2-1; V: TRBV24-1; size: .; D: TRBD1; DNA: TGTGCCACCAGTGACTCCGGGACAGGGACATACAATGAGCAGTTCTTC; CDR3: CATSDSGTGTYNEQFF
J: TRBJ2-3; V: TRBV6-1; size: few; D: .; DNA: TGTGCCAGCAGTGAAGCTGGCAGGGGTACAGATACGCAGTATTTT; CDR3: CASSEAGRGTDTQYF
J: TRBJ1-1; V: TRBV6-2/TRBV6-3; size: few; D: .; DNA: TGTGCCAGCAGTTACTGGAGGGAAGCTTTCTTT; CDR3: CASSYWREAFF
J: TRBJ2-1; V: TRBV11-3; size: .; D: .; DNA: TGTGCCAGCAGCTTAGGGGGGGTCAATGAGCAGTTCTTC; CDR3: CASSLGGVNEQFF
J: TRBJ1-6; V: TRBV12-3/TRBV12-4; size: .; D: .; DNA: TGTGCCAGCAGTTTCTTGGGGGAATCACCCCTCCACTTT; CDR3: CASSFLGESPLHF
J: TRBJ1-2; V: TRBV12-3/TRBV12-4; size: few; D: TRBD1; DNA: TGTGCCAGCAGTTTAAGTCAAGGTCAGGGGGACTATGGCTACACCTTC; CDR3: CASSLSQGQGDYGYTF
J: TRBJ1-2; V: TRBV29-1; size: few; D: TRBD1; DNA: TGCAGCGTTGCACAGGGGCCTAACTATGGCTACACCTTC; CDR3: CSVAQGPNYGYTF
J: TRBJ1-6; V: TRBV10-3; size: many; D: .; DNA: TGTGCCGTCCGCACGGGACAAATTTATAATTCACCCCTCCACTTT; CDR3: CAVRTGQIYNSPLHF
J: TRBJ1-5; V: TRBV12-3/TRBV12-4; size: few; D: .; DNA: TGTGCCAGCAGTCTCCGGGCAGATAAGGTGGAGCCCCAGCATTTT; CDR3: CASSLRADKVEPQHF
J: TRBJ1-4; V: TRBV4-2; size: .; D: .; DNA: TGTGCCAGCAGCCAAGAAGGCGAACGGTTTTTT; CDR3: CASSQEGERFF
J: TRBJ2-3; V: TRBV4-3; size: few; D: TRBD2; DNA: TGCGCCAGCAGCCAAGGGACCACTAGCGGGAGAGGTTATACGCAGTATTTT; CDR3: CASSQGTTSGRGYTQYF
J: TRBJ1-1; V: TRBV4-1; size: few; D: .; DNA: TGCGCCAGCAGCCAAGAACCCCCGGGCATGAACACTGAAGCTTTCTTT; CDR3: CASSQEPPGMNTEAFF
J: TRBJ2-7; V: TRBV20-1; size: .; D: .; DNA: TGCAGTGCCCCTTTACTCTCCTACGAGCAGTACTTC; CDR3: CSAPLLSYEQYF
J: TRBJ1-5; V: TRBV28; size: .; D: TRBD1; DNA: TGTGCCAGCAGTTTATTCCCCCCAGGACAGGGGAGCACCCAGCATTTT; CDR3: CASSLFPPGQGSTQHF
J: TRBJ2-3; V: TRBV5-1; size: few; D: .; DNA: TGCGCCAGCAGCTTGGACCGGGAGTGGGTGACAGATACGCAGTATTTT; CDR3: CASSLDREWVTDTQYF
J: TRBJ2-3; V: TRBV4-3; size: .; D: .; DNA: TGCGCCAGCAGCCCCTTGGGGGCGGGGGCAGATACGCAGTATTTT; CDR3: CASSPLGAGADTQYF
J: TRBJ2-1; V: TRBV6-2/TRBV6-3; size: .; D: .; DNA: TGTGCCAGCAGATACCGGGACTCCCGCCGCAATGAGCAGTTCTTC; CDR3: CASRYRDSRRNEQFF
J: TRBJ1-2; V: TRBV24-1; size: .; D: TRBD1; DNA: TGTGCCACCAGTGATGCCGGGACAGGGAGTGGCTACACCTTC; CDR3: CATSDAGTGSGYTF
J: TRBJ1-6; V: TRBV4-3; size: many; D: .; DNA: TGCGCCAGCAGCCAAGTAAGGACAGTATTATCCGGATCACCCCTCCACTTT; CDR3: CASSQVRTVLSGSPLHF
J: TRBJ2-5; V: TRBV28; size: few; D: .; DNA: TGTGCCAGCAGTTCACATAGACCCCCCGGGACCCAGTACTTC; CDR3: CASSSHRPPGTQYF
J: TRBJ2-1; V: TRBV27; size: .; D: TRBD2; DNA: TGTGCCAGCAGTTCAGTATGGATAGCGGGAGTGTACAATGAGCAGTTCTTC; CDR3: CASSSVWIAGVYNEQFF
J: TRBJ2-3; V: TRBV13; size: .; D: TRBD2; DNA: TGTGCCAGCAGCAGAACAACGGGACTAGTAACAGATACGCAGTATTTT; CDR3: CASSRTTGLVTDTQYF
J: TRBJ1-2; V: TRBV7-2; size: few; D: .; DNA: TGTGCCAGCAGCCCCGGACAACTGGGCTACACCTTC; CDR3: CASSPGQLGYTF
J: TRBJ2-5; V: TRBV12-3/TRBV12-4; size: .; D: .; DNA: TGTGCCAGCAGTTTAAACGGCAGGCTGGTAGAGACCCAGTACTTC; CDR3: CASSLNGRLVETQYF
J: TRBJ2-5; V: TRBV4-3; size: .; D: TRBD1; DNA: TGCGCCAGCAGCCAATCCCACAGGGGGCTGGTCCAAGAGACCCAGTACTTC; CDR3: CASSQSHRGLVQETQYF